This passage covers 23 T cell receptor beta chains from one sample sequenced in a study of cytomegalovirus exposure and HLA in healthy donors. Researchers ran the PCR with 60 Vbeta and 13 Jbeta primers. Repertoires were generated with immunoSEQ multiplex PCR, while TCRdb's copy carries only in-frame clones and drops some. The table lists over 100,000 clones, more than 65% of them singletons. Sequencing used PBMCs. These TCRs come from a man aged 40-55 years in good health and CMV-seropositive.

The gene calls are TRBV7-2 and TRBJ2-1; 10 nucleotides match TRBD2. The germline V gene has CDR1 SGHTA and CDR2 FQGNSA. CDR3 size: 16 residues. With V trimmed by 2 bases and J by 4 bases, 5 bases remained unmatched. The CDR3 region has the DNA TGTGCCAGCAGCTTACAAGGGACTAGCGAGTACAATGAGCAGTTCTTC. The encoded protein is CASSLQGTSEYNEQFF.

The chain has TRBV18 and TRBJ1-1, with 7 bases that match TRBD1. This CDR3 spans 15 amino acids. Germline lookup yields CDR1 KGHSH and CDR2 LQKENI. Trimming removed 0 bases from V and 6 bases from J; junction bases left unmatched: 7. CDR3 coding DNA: TGTGCCAGCTCACCACCGACAGGGCTCCTCTCTGAAGCTTTCTTT. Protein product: CASSPPTGLLSEAFF.

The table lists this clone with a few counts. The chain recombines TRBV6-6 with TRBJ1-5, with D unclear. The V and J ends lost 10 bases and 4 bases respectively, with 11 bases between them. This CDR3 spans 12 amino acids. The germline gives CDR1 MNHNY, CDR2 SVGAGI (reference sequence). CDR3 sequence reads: CAIGEGNQPQHF. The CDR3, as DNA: TGTGCCATCGGGGAAGGGAATCAGCCCCAGCATTTT.

CDR3 DNA: TGTGCCAGCAGTTTAGCCGGGGCTAATGAAAAACTGTTTTTT. Protein product: CASSLAGANEKLFF. The rearrangement links TRBV28 to TRBJ1-4; D is uncertain. V gave up 2 bases and J gave up 3 bases, with 7 bases separating them. This CDR3 has 14 residues. The germline V gene encodes CDR1 MDHEN and CDR2 SYDVKM.

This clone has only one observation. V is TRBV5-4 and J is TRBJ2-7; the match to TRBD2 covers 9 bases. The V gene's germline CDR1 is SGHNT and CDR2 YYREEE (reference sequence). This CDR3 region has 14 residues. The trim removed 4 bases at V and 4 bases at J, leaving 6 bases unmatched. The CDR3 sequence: CASSRLADLYEQYF. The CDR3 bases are TGTGCCAGCAGCAGACTAGCGGATCTTTACGAGCAGTACTTC.

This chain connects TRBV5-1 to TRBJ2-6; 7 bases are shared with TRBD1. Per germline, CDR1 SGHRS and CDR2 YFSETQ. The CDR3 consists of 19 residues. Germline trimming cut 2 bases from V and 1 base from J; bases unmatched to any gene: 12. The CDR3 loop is CASSFPSGQAKSGANVLTF. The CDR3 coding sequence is TGCGCCAGCAGCTTCCCCTCTGGACAGGCAAAATCTGGGGCCAACGTCCTGACTTTC.

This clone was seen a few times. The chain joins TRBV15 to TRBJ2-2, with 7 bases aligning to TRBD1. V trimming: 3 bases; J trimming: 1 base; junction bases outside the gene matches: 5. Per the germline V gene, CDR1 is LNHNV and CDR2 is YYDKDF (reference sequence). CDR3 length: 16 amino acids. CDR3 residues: CATSRTGKGNTGELFF. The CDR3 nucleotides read TGTGCCACCAGCAGGACAGGGAAAGGGAACACCGGGGAGCTGTTTTTT.

The DNA of the CDR3 is TGTGCCAGTAGTATATCAACAGGGGAGCTTGGCAATCAGCCCCAGCATTTT. Translated, it gives CASSISTGELGNQPQHF. The rearrangement links TRBV19 to TRBJ1-5; TRBD1 agrees at 7 bases. CDR1 LNHDA and CDR2 SQIVND come from the germline V gene (reference sequence). This CDR3 is built from 17 residues. After removal of 2 bases from V and 2 bases from J, the junction contained 9 bases not matched to a gene.

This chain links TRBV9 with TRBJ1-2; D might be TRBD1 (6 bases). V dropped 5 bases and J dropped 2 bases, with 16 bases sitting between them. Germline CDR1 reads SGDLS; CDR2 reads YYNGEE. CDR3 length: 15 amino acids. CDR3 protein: CASRRADSSNYGYTF. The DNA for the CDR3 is TGTGCCAGCAGAAGGGCGGACAGCTCGAACTATGGCTACACCTTC.

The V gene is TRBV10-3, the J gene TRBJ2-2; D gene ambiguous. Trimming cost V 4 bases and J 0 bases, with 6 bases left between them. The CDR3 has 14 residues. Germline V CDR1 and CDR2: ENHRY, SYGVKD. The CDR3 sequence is CAISGLTNTGELFF. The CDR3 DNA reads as TGTGCCATCAGTGGACTGACGAACACCGGGGAGCTGTTTTTT.

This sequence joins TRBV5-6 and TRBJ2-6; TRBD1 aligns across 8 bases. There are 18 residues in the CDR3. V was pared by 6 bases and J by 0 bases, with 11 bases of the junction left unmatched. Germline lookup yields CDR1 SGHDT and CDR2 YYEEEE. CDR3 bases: TGTGCCAGCACCGGCAGGGGGACAGGCGTCTCTGGGGCCAACGTCCTGACTTTC. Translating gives CASTGRGTGVSGANVLTF.

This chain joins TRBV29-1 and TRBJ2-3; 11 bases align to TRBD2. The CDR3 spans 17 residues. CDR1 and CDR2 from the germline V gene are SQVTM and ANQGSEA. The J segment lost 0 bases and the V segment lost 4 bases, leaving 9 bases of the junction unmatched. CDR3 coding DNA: TGCAGCGTTGGTTCGGTAGCGGGGGGGCCAAGCACAGATACGCAGTATTTT. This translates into CSVGSVAGGPSTDTQYF.

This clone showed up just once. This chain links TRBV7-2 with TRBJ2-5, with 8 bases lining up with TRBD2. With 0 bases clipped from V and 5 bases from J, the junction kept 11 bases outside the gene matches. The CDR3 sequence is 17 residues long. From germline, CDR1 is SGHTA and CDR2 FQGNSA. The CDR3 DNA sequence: TGTGCCAGCAGCTTAGCGGTGTTAGCGGGGTCGTGGGAGACCCAGTACTTC. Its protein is CASSLAVLAGSWETQYF.

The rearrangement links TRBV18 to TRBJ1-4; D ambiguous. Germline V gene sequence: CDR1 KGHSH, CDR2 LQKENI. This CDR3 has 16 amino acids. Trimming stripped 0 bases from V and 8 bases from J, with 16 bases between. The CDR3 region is CASSPPQNGITEKLFF. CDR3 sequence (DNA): TGTGCCAGCTCACCACCACAGAACGGTATCACAGAAAAACTGTTTTTT.

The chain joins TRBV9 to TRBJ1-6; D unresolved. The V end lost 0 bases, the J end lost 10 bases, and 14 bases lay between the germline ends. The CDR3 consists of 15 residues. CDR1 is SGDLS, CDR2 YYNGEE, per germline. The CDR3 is CASSVDSRGFSPLHF. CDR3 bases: TGTGCCAGCAGCGTAGATTCAAGAGGGTTCTCACCCCTCCACTTT.

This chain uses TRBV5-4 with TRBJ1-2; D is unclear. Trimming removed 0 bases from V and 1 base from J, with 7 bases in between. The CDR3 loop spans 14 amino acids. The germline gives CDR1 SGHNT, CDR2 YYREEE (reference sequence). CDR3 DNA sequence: TGTGCCAGCAGCTTGGGGGCTCGTAACTATGGCTACACCTTC. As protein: CASSLGARNYGYTF.

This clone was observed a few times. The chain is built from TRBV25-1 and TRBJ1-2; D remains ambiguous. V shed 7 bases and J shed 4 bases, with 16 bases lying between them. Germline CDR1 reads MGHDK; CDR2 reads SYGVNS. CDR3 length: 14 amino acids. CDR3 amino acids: CASNLARVSYGYTF. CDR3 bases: TGTGCCAGCAACCTAGCGAGGGTAAGCTATGGCTACACCTTC.

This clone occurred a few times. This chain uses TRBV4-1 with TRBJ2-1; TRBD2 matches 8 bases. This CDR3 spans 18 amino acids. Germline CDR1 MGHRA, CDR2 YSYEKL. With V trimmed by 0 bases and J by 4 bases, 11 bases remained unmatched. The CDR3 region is CASSQEGVGGAGYNEQFF. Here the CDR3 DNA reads TGCGCCAGCAGCCAAGAAGGTGTCGGGGGGGCAGGTTACAATGAGCAGTTCTTC.

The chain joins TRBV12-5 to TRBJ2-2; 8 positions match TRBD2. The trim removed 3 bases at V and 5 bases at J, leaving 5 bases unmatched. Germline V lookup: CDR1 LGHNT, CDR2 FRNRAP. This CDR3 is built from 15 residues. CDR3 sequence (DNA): TGTGCTAGTGGTTTCCACGAGCGGGGGACCGGGGAGCTGTTTTTT. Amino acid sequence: CASGFHERGTGELFF.

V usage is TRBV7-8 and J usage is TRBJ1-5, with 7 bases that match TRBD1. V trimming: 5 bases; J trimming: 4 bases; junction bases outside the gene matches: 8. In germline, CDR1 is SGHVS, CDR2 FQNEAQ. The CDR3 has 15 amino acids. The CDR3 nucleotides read TGTGCCAGCAGCCCCTTGACAGGGAGGAATCAGCCCCAGCATTTT. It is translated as CASSPLTGRNQPQHF.

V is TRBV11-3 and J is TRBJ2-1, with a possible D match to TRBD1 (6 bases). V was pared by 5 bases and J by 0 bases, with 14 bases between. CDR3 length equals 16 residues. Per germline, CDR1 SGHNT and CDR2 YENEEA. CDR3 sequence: CASSTNRVGSYNEQFF. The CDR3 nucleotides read TGTGCCAGCAGCACAAACAGGGTCGGCTCCTACAATGAGCAGTTCTTC.

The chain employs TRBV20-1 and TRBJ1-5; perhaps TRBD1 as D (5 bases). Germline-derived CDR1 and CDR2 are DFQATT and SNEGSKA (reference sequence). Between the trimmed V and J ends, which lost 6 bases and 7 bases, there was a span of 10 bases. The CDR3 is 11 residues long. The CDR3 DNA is TGCAGTGCGGCAGGGATCCAGCCCCAGCATTTT. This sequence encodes CSAAGIQPQHF.

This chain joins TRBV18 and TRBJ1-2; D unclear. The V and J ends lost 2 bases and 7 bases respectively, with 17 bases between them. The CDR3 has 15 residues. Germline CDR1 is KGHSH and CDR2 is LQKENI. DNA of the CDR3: TGTGCCAGCTCACCAAGGACGGAGGCGGCGTTTGGCTACACCTTC. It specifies CASSPRTEAAFGYTF.